The 21 T cell receptor beta chains below come from one sample, sequenced in a study of cytomegalovirus exposure and HLA in healthy donors. 60 Vbeta and 13 Jbeta primers were used in PCR. The protocol was immunoSEQ multiplex PCR, while the TCRdb copy is restricted to in-frame clones and leaves out a portion. The sample carries about 120,000 clones, roughly 80% recorded once. Sequenced input: PBMCs. The receptors stem from a woman aged 18-29 years in good health and CMV-seronegative.

This CDR3 reads CASSFLGTNNEQFF. The DNA for the CDR3 is TGTGCCAGCAGCTTTCTAGGGACAAACAATGAGCAGTTCTTC. This chain uses TRBV28 with TRBJ2-1, with a weak D call TRBD1 (6 bases). Per the germline V gene, CDR1 is MDHEN and CDR2 is SYDVKM. The CDR3 has 14 amino acids. V lost 6 bases, J lost 5 bases, and 14 bases lay in between.

The J gene is TRBJ1-5, the V gene TRBV10-3; 7 bases align to TRBD1. Per the germline V gene, CDR1 is ENHRY and CDR2 is SYGVKD. V lost 10 bases, J lost 4 bases, and 10 bases stayed unmatched. This CDR3 has 14 residues. In DNA, the CDR3 is TGTGCCACAGGGTCCGGGACAGAAAATCAGCCCCAGCATTTT. Its translation is CATGSGTENQPQHF.

This clone was seen once. The chain carries TRBV7-2 and TRBJ1-2; TRBD1 might be the D (5 bases). The CDR3 contains 13 residues. In germline, CDR1 is SGHTA, CDR2 FQGNSA. V lost 5 bases and J lost 6, with 13 bases in between. CDR3 coding DNA: TGTGCCAGCAGCCACATCGGGGGGAATGGCTACACCTTC. The encoded protein is CASSHIGGNGYTF.

This clone is a singleton in its sample. V usage is TRBV27 and J usage is TRBJ2-7; 7 nucleotides agree with TRBD1. Germline V gives CDR1 MNHEY, CDR2 SMNVEV (reference sequence). The CDR3 spans 16 residues. V was pared by 3 bases and J by 1 base, with 9 bases of the junction left unmatched. This chain's CDR3 is CASSLAGTVSSYEQYF. CDR3 nucleotides: TGTGCCAGCAGTTTGGCCGGGACAGTATCATCCTACGAGCAGTACTTC.

DNA of the CDR3: TGTGCCAGCAGCCCCCGGGGACTTACCTACACAGATACGCAGTATTTT. It is translated as CASSPRGLTYTDTQYF. The chain carries TRBV9 and TRBJ2-3; TRBD2 is a possible D gene (6 bases). Per germline, CDR1 SGDLS and CDR2 YYNGEE. The V and J ends lost 4 bases and 2 bases respectively, with 17 bases between them. The CDR3 consists of 16 residues.

This clone showed up just once. This chain uses TRBV6-6 with TRBJ1-3, with 9 bases identical to TRBD1. The CDR3 is made up of 13 amino acids. The trim removed 5 bases at V and 10 bases at J, leaving 6 bases unmatched. CDR1 is MNHNY, CDR2 SVGAGI, per germline (reference sequence). CDR3 protein: CASSLGQGRTIYF. In DNA form, the CDR3 reads TGTGCCAGCAGTCTGGGACAGGGCAGGACCATATATTTT.

This clone was recorded only once. At one of its ends the junction is not consistent with the germline gene, which may arise from a read error. At the DNA level, this CDR3 is encoded by other sequences in the same sample as well. The chain couples TRBV19 to TRBJ2-1; D may be TRBD2 (5 bases). The CDR3 runs 13 residues. The germline V gene has CDR1 LNHDA and CDR2 SQIVND (reference sequence). DNA of the CDR3: TGTGCCAGTAGCCGGACTTCCTTCAATGAGCAGTTCTTC. Protein product: CASSRTSFNEQFF.

In the case of this clone: At one end, the junction sequence differs from germline, possibly due to a read error. This chain connects TRBV7-7 to TRBJ1-4; 7 positions match TRBD1. The CDR3 runs 13 residues. Per the germline V gene, CDR1 is SSHAT and CDR2 is FNYEAQ (reference sequence). This CDR3 reads CASSIDRAGKLFF. CDR3 nucleotides: TGTGCTAGCAGCATTGACAGGGCGGGAAAACTGTTTTTT.

Regarding this clone: The same CDR3 also results from other DNA sequences found in this sample. The J gene is TRBJ1-2, the V gene TRBV2; possibly TRBD1 for D (6 bases). This CDR3 is built from 12 residues. Germline loops: CDR1 SNHLY, CDR2 FYNNEI. Trimming removed 5 bases at V and 4 bases at J, with 8 bases between. CDR3 sequence: CASSSDSYGYTF. The CDR3 DNA reads as TGTGCCAGCAGTTCGGACAGCTATGGCTACACCTTC.

The chain employs TRBV19 and TRBJ1-1; TRBD1 is a possible D gene (5 bases). Germline CDR1 is LNHDA and CDR2 is SQIVND (reference sequence). The CDR3 sequence is 13 residues long. The V gene lost 4 bases and the J gene lost 4 bases, with 10 bases spanning the gap. The CDR3 sequence: CASSSGRGTEAFF. In nucleotides, the CDR3 is TGTGCCAGTAGTAGCGGGAGGGGCACTGAAGCTTTCTTT.

V and J are TRBV18 and TRBJ2-2; 7 bases are a match to TRBD2. The V gene's germline CDR1 is KGHSH and CDR2 LQKENI. The CDR3 length is 16 residues. V shed 5 bases and J 1 base; nucleotides not matched to a gene: 7. CDR3 loop: CASSSRLARNTGELFF. CDR3 nucleotides: TGTGCCAGCTCATCCAGACTAGCCAGGAACACCGGGGAGCTGTTTTTT.

The chain combines TRBV7-2 with TRBJ2-7; 12 bases map to TRBD2. The CDR3 covers 15 residues. The J segment lost 2 bases and the V segment lost 5 bases, leaving 4 bases of the junction unmatched. CDR1 and CDR2 (germline): SGHTA, FQGNSA. The CDR3 here is CASSTPSGGAYEQYF. The CDR3 nucleotides are TGTGCCAGCAGCACTCCTAGCGGGGGGGCCTACGAGCAGTACTTC.

V is TRBV9 and J is TRBJ2-3, with TRBD2 as a possible D gene (6 bases). The CDR3 runs to 18 residues. The germline CDR1 and CDR2 sequences are SGDLS and YYNGEE. Trimming left V 1 base short and J 1 base short, with 19 bases between. The CDR3 DNA reads as TGTGCCAGCAGCGTACCCGCCGGGACTTCCGCACGCACAGATACGCAGTATTTT. This gives the protein CASSVPAGTSARTDTQYF.

The V gene is TRBV7-3, the J gene TRBJ2-6; 8 bases match TRBD1. This CDR3 comprises 20 residues. CDR1 is SGHTA and CDR2 is FQGTGA in the germline V gene. Trimming cost V 5 bases and J 0 bases; bases outside gene matches: 15. The CDR3 is CASSPLTGAEFSSGANVLTF. The CDR3 DNA reads TGTGCCAGCAGCCCCCTGACAGGGGCGGAATTTAGCTCTGGGGCCAACGTCCTGACTTTC.

The table lists this clone with a few counts. The chain links TRBV6-1 to TRBJ2-3, with D possibly matching TRBD2 (6 bases). Per the germline V gene, CDR1 is MNHNS and CDR2 is SASEGT. Trimming took off 8 bases at V and 4 bases at J, with 13 bases between the two ends. CDR3 length equals 13 residues. The CDR3 DNA sequence: TGTGCCAGCCGACTAGTAAGGCCAGATACGCAGTATTTT. It codes for CASRLVRPDTQYF.

The J gene is TRBJ2-1, the V gene TRBV27, with D maybe TRBD1 (6 bases). This CDR3 contains 14 residues. Trimming pared 6 bases from V and 10 bases from J, leaving 19 bases between. CDR1 is MNHEY, CDR2 SMNVEV, per germline (reference sequence). CDR3 protein: CASRRRQALWEQFF. The CDR3 DNA reads TGTGCCAGCAGACGAAGACAGGCCCTATGGGAGCAGTTCTTC.

This clone turned up a few times. The chain links TRBV4-3 to TRBJ2-2; the D is unclear. In germline, CDR1 is LGHNA, CDR2 YSLEER. The CDR3 is made up of 13 amino acids. The V end was cut by 4 bases, the J end by 8 bases, with 11 bases between. CDR3 DNA sequence: TGCGCCAGCAGCCTTTATCCCCTGGGGGAGCTGTTTTTT. It specifies CASSLYPLGELFF.

The chain couples TRBV5-6 to TRBJ1-2; D is unresolved. The CDR3 spans 15 residues. The V gene lost 0 bases and the J gene lost 2 bases, with 11 bases spanning the gap. Germline V gives CDR1 SGHDT, CDR2 YYEEEE. Here the CDR3 DNA reads TGTGCCAGCAGCTTGGACACAACCCTCAACTATGGCTACACCTTC. Translated: CASSLDTTLNYGYTF.

The chain uses TRBV7-3 and TRBJ2-7; 7 bases agree with TRBD1. V was pared by 4 bases and J by 6 bases, with 9 bases of the junction left unmatched. Per the germline V gene, CDR1 is SGHTA and CDR2 is FQGTGA. The CDR3 is made up of 14 amino acids. CDR3 sequence reads: CASSSGQAVAEQYF. DNA for the CDR3: TGTGCCAGCAGCTCCGGACAGGCGGTAGCCGAGCAGTACTTC.

The chain joins TRBV6-4 to TRBJ2-3; TRBD2 matches 9 bases. With V trimmed by 6 bases and J by 2 bases, 6 bases remained unmatched. Germline V lookup: CDR1 MRHNA, CDR2 SNTAGT. The CDR3 length is 15 residues. The CDR3 nucleotides are TGTGCCAGCAGGGATGTAGCGGGGGACACAGATACGCAGTATTTT. It is translated as CASRDVAGDTDTQYF.

The V gene is TRBV6-1, the J gene TRBJ2-2, with TRBD1 matching 9 bases. Trimming cost V 6 bases and J 5 bases; bases outside gene matches: 1. In germline, CDR1 is MNHNS, CDR2 SASEGT. The CDR3 loop spans 13 amino acids. CDR3 sequence (DNA): TGTGCCAGCAGGACAGGGGGGACCGGGGAGCTGTTTTTT. This codes for CASRTGGTGELFF.